This T cell receptor (beta chain) appears in the sequencing data of a study of graft-versus-host responses after intestinal transplantation. Across the study: Every recipient had anti-thymocyte globulin induction and around 3 years of tacrolimus plus steroids. Study-wide results and caveats: Circulating GvH clone levels at their peak were associated with HvG declines (early post-transplant).

Concerning this clone: What it recognizes is unknown.

Repertoires were generated with immunoSEQ multiplex PCR, while TCRdb's copy carries only in-frame clones and drops some. Of 100,000 to 110,000 clones in the sample, roughly 90% are singletons; the top ten hold roughly 1%. The sample consisted of unstimulated CD4+ T cells sorted from spleen or lymph node cells, taken before transplant. This clonotype was sampled from a human donor who was the organ donor for an intestinal transplant.

The CDR3, as DNA: TGTGCCAGCAGCTCGGGACAGGGGGCAGTTGCTGAAGCTTTCTTT. Amino acids: CASSSGQGAVAEAFF. The chain combines TRBV7-3 with TRBJ1-1, with 12 positions matching TRBD1. V was clipped by 4 bases and J by 6 bases; unmatched bases: 6. This CDR3 is 15 amino acids long. The germline gives CDR1 SGHTA, CDR2 FQGTGA.